The rows below give T cell receptor beta chains drawn from one sample of a study of graft-versus-host responses after intestinal transplantation. Clones were read by immunoSEQ multiplex PCR, and TCRdb kept only the in-frame ones, dropping some. The sample lists 85,000 to 100,000 clones, less than 95% occurring once. These receptors lack a known antigen. The sequenced sample was unstimulated CD4+ T cells sorted from spleen or lymph node cells, obtained before transplant. Receptor source: a human donor who was the organ donor for an intestinal transplant. The CDR3 runs from the conserved cysteine through the conserved F or W. Fields, in order: V gene, clone size, D gene, J gene, CDR3 protein, CDR3 DNA. D genes are given only for firm matches. The size field is filled for only some rows; it gives once, few, many or a size class.

>TRBV28|once|.|TRBJ1-5
CASSLSPRVGQPQHF
TGTGCCAGCAGTTTGTCCCCCAGGGTAGGTCAGCCCCAGCATTTT
>TRBV5-6|once|.|TRBJ2-3
CASSLRLVSGTDTQYF
TGTGCCAGCAGCCTGAGACTAGTCTCTGGCACAGATACGCAGTATTTT
>TRBV7-3|.|.|TRBJ2-2
CASSLLNTGELFF
TGTGCCAGCAGCTTACTGAACACCGGGGAGCTGTTTTTT
>TRBV6-1|once|.|TRBJ2-3
CASSEARAGGRGTQYF
TGTGCCAGCAGTGAAGCACGGGCAGGAGGGCGCGGTACGCAGTATTTT
>TRBV6-5|.|.|TRBJ1-2
CASSRQSSGAGGYTF
TGTGCCAGCAGTCGCCAGTCGTCAGGGGCGGGCGGCTACACCTTC
>TRBV5-8|.|TRBD1|TRBJ2-1
CASSLEPGTGGEQFF
TGTGCCAGCAGCTTGGAACCTGGGACAGGGGGTGAGCAGTTCTTC
>TRBV12-5|.|TRBD1|TRBJ1-2
CASGSGTVYGYTF
TGTGCTAGTGGTTCGGGGACAGTCTATGGCTACACCTTC
>TRBV6-1|few|TRBD1|TRBJ2-7
CASSEFGTGSSYEQYF
TGTGCCAGCAGTGAATTCGGGACAGGTAGCTCCTACGAGCAGTACTTC
>TRBV25-1|.|TRBD2|TRBJ2-7
CASMGGGTYEQYF
TGTGCCAGCATGGGCGGGGGTACCTACGAGCAGTACTTC
>TRBV30|.|.|TRBJ1-1
CAWSSSYETGNTEAFF
TGTGCCTGGAGTTCTTCCTACGAGACAGGGAACACTGAAGCTTTCTTT
>TRBV2|.|TRBD1|TRBJ2-7
CASRDRGPSYEQYF
TGTGCCAGCAGGGACAGGGGTCCTTCCTACGAGCAGTACTTC
>TRBV19|.|.|TRBJ1-2
CASSITGGGGYTF
TGTGCCAGTAGTATTACTGGGGGCGGTGGCTACACCTTC
>TRBV2|.|TRBD1|TRBJ2-7
CASSVRTGRSYEQYF
TGTGCCAGCAGTGTAAGGACAGGCAGATCCTACGAGCAGTACTTC
>TRBV19|.|TRBD2|TRBJ2-5
CASSIAKGTSGIQETQYF
TGTGCCAGTAGTATAGCTAAAGGGACTAGCGGAATCCAAGAGACCCAGTACTTC
>TRBV2|.|.|TRBJ1-1
CASPGGGIRTEAFF
TGTGCCAGCCCCGGGGGGGGGATTCGAACTGAAGCTTTCTTT
>TRBV29-1|.|.|TRBJ2-5
CSVDKWRETQYF
TGCAGCGTTGACAAGTGGAGGGAGACCCAGTACTTC
>TRBV7-8|once|.|TRBJ2-5
CASSFGQGEVETQYF
TGTGCCAGCAGCTTTGGTCAGGGGGAGGTGGAGACCCAGTACTTC
>TRBV18|.|.|TRBJ1-1
CASSPYSGGTLNTEAFF
TGTGCCAGCTCACCATATTCGGGGGGGACTTTGAACACTGAAGCTTTCTTT
>TRBV11-2|.|TRBD2|TRBJ2-1
CASSLWLAGDIYNEQFF
TGTGCCAGCAGCTTATGGCTAGCGGGGGATATCTACAATGAGCAGTTCTTC
>TRBV4-2|once|.|TRBJ2-6
CASSQGNSIPGANVLTF
TGTGCCAGCAGCCAAGGAAACAGCATTCCTGGGGCCAACGTCCTGACTTTC
>TRBV11-2|.|TRBD2|TRBJ2-1
CASSTGTSGGVYNEQFF
TGTGCCAGCAGCACCGGGACTAGCGGGGGGGTCTACAATGAGCAGTTCTTC
>TRBV11-2|once|.|TRBJ1-1
CASSSHDRSPNEAFF
TGTGCCAGCAGCTCCCACGACAGGAGTCCGAACGAAGCTTTCTTT
>TRBV11-2|.|TRBD2|TRBJ2-1
CASNGLAGDEQFF
TGTGCCAGCAACGGACTAGCGGGGGATGAGCAGTTCTTC
>TRBV7-3|.|TRBD1|TRBJ2-1
CASSTGGNEQFF
TGTGCCAGCAGCACAGGGGGTAATGAGCAGTTCTTC
>TRBV5-4|.|.|TRBJ1-2
CASSGLGGNYGYTF
TGTGCCAGCAGCGGTCTGGGGGGGAACTATGGCTACACCTTC
>TRBV4-1|.|TRBD2|TRBJ2-3
CASSQAPRLASRADTQYF
TGCGCCAGCAGCCAAGCTCCGCGACTAGCGTCGAGGGCAGATACGCAGTATTTT
>TRBV29-1|.|TRBD2|TRBJ2-3
CSVVGTSGRAADTQYF
TGCAGCGTTGTCGGGACTAGCGGGAGGGCGGCAGATACGCAGTATTTT
>TRBV6-5|.|.|TRBJ1-5
CASSSGSNQGNQPQHF
TGTGCCAGCAGTTCAGGGTCCAACCAGGGGAATCAGCCCCAGCATTTT
>TRBV28|.|.|TRBJ1-2
CASSFGWAYGYTF
TGTGCCAGCAGTTTTGGGTGGGCCTATGGCTACACCTTC
>TRBV2|.|TRBD2|TRBJ2-1
CASSENPWRGGLYWNNEQFF
TGTGCCAGCAGTGAAAACCCCTGGCGGGGGGGCCTGTATTGGAACAATGAGCAGTTCTTC
>TRBV5-1|.|TRBD1|TRBJ2-7
CASSLGQGLAYEQYF
TGCGCCAGCAGCTTGGGACAGGGCCTCGCCTACGAGCAGTACTTC
>TRBV5-8|once|TRBD2|TRBJ2-5
CASSLRVAGAETQYF
TGTGCCAGCAGCTTGCGAGTAGCGGGTGCTGAGACCCAGTACTTC
>TRBV5-4|.|TRBD1|TRBJ1-1
CASSLGTMRQGGNTEAFF
TGTGCCAGCAGCTTAGGGACCATGAGACAGGGAGGGAACACTGAAGCTTTCTTT
>TRBV11-3|once|TRBD2|TRBJ2-1
CASSGLAGYNEQFF
TGTGCCAGCTCCGGACTAGCGGGTTACAATGAGCAGTTCTTC
>TRBV28|once|.|TRBJ1-1
CASSLTGPMNTEAFF
TGTGCCAGCAGTCTCACAGGACCCATGAACACTGAAGCTTTCTTT
>TRBV2|.|.|TRBJ2-2
CASAVRGFNTGELFF
TGTGCCAGCGCCGTCCGCGGGTTTAACACCGGGGAGCTGTTTTTT
>TRBV28|.|.|TRBJ1-5
CASSLEVSEAQHF
TGTGCCAGCAGTTTAGAGGTCTCGGAGGCCCAGCATTTT
>TRBV11-2|.|TRBD1|TRBJ2-2
CASSTRTGANTGELFF
TGTGCCAGCAGCACAAGGACAGGGGCGAACACCGGGGAGCTGTTTTTT
>TRBV5-1|.|TRBD1|TRBJ2-1
CASSLATGGREQFF
TGCGCCAGCAGCTTGGCGACAGGGGGCCGTGAGCAGTTCTTC
>TRBV5-1|.|TRBD2|TRBJ2-4
CASSSQSSGGGNIQYF
TGCGCCAGCAGCTCGCAATCTAGCGGGGGAGGAAACATTCAGTACTTC
>TRBV7-2|.|.|TRBJ2-2
CASLGGGFAGVTGELFF
TGTGCCAGCTTAGGAGGGGGTTTTGCGGGAGTAACCGGGGAGCTGTTTTTT
>TRBV5-1|once|.|TRBJ2-5
CASSPGGFQETQYF
TGCGCCAGCAGCCCCGGAGGGTTTCAAGAGACCCAGTACTTC
>TRBV7-8|.|TRBD2|TRBJ2-7
CASSLAFTSGGAREQYF
TGTGCCAGCAGCTTAGCCTTCACTAGCGGGGGGGCGCGCGAGCAGTACTTC
>TRBV11-3|.|.|TRBJ1-1
CASSRAQVVEAFF
TGTGCCAGCAGCCGAGCCCAGGTCGTTGAAGCTTTCTTT
>TRBV28|.|TRBD1|TRBJ1-3
CASRGQGFPGNTIYF
TGTGCCAGCCGGGGACAGGGTTTCCCAGGAAACACCATATATTTT
>TRBV11-2|.|.|TRBJ1-1
CASSQRGQIQGAEAFF
TGTGCCAGCAGCCAACGTGGACAGATTCAAGGGGCTGAAGCTTTCTTT
>TRBV19|.|TRBD1|TRBJ1-3
CASSSGQGRNTIYF
TGTGCCAGTAGCAGCGGACAGGGGAGGAACACCATATATTTT
>TRBV5-3|.|.|TRBJ2-5
CARSLDRDSQETQYF
TGTGCCAGAAGCTTGGACCGGGACTCCCAAGAGACCCAGTACTTC
>TRBV19|.|.|TRBJ1-5
CASEGTRYSNQPQHF
TGTGCCAGTGAGGGGACAAGATATAGCAATCAGCCCCAGCATTTT
>TRBV29-1|.|TRBD1|TRBJ1-5
CSAKDREGQPQHF
TGCAGCGCGAAAGACAGGGAAGGACAGCCCCAGCATTTT
>TRBV12-5|.|TRBD2|TRBJ2-3
CASGAGGTSNTQYF
TGTGCTAGTGGTGCGGGGGGTACCTCAAATACGCAGTATTTT
>TRBV11-2|.|.|TRBJ2-5
CASTLRSRGRETQYF
TGTGCCAGCACCTTACGGTCTCGTGGGAGAGAGACCCAGTACTTC
>TRBV28|.|TRBD2|TRBJ2-5
CASSSAGTSQETQYF
TGTGCCAGCAGTTCCGCCGGGACTAGTCAAGAGACCCAGTACTTC
>TRBV5-1|.|.|TRBJ2-7
CASSLSAGLYYEQYF
TGCGCCAGCAGCTTGTCGGCGGGTCTGTACTACGAGCAGTACTTC
>TRBV18|.|TRBD2|TRBJ2-3
CASSPAIAGGYTDTQYF
TGTGCCAGCTCACCAGCCATAGCGGGAGGGTACACAGATACGCAGTATTTT